Below, 5 T cell receptor beta chains from the same sample are listed, as sequenced in a study of cytomegalovirus exposure and HLA in healthy donors. Both 60 Vbeta primers and 13 Jbeta primers went into the PCR. The data were produced by immunoSEQ multiplex PCR, yet TCRdb's version contains in-frame clones alone and is incomplete. The sample lists 150,000 to 190,000 clones, about 80% seen once, with about 7.1% in the top ten. The material sequenced was PBMCs. These TCRs come from a woman aged 50 to 60 in good health and CMV-seropositive.

This clone has more than one count but fewer than ten. This chain links TRBV9 with TRBJ2-7; tentative D call: TRBD2 (6 bases). Trimming pared 2 bases from V and 3 bases from J, leaving 9 bases between. The CDR3 runs 13 residues. Germline values: CDR1 SGDLS, CDR2 YYNGEE. The CDR3, as DNA: TGTGCCAGCAGCGTCCAGGGAGGCTACGAGCAGTACTTC. It encodes CASSVQGGYEQYF.

The chain uses TRBV5-4 and TRBJ1-6; tentatively, D is TRBD1 (6 bases). The CDR3 sequence is 15 residues long. Germline CDR1 and CDR2: SGHNT and YYREEE (reference sequence). Trimming left V 6 bases short and J 4 bases short, with 14 bases between. CDR3 coding DNA: TGTGCCAGCACTTATGGACAGAATTATAATTCACCCCTCCACTTT. It codes for CASTYGQNYNSPLHF.

Only a few counts were recorded for this clone. The chain has TRBV6-6 and TRBJ1-5, with TRBD1 as a possible D gene (5 bases). Germline CDR1 is MNHNY and CDR2 is SVGAGI (reference sequence). Trimming removed 2 bases at V and 7 bases at J, with 12 bases between. This CDR3 spans 14 amino acids. In DNA, the CDR3 is TGTGCCAGCAGTTACGGCAGGGTTAACCAGCCCCAGCATTTT. It codes for CASSYGRVNQPQHF.

The chain links TRBV5-1 to TRBJ2-1; the match to TRBD2 covers 11 bases. Germline V gene sequence: CDR1 SGHRS, CDR2 YFSETQ. CDR3 size: 17 residues. After removal of 5 bases from V and 8 bases from J, the junction contained 15 bases not matched to a gene. The DNA for the CDR3 is TGCGCCAGCAGGCCGGCCGGGATAGCGGGGGGGCGGGATGAGCAGTTCTTC. It specifies CASRPAGIAGGRDEQFF.

The chain couples TRBV10-2 to TRBJ2-2, with D maybe TRBD2 (5 bases). The germline V gene encodes CDR1 WSHSY and CDR2 SAAADI. The CDR3 is made up of 16 amino acids. Trimming removed 6 bases at V and 4 bases at J, with 18 bases between. CDR3 sequence: CASRAEWAGGTGELFF. The CDR3, as DNA: TGCGCCAGCAGGGCGGAGTGGGCGGGCGGCACCGGGGAGCTGTTTTTT.